Presented here are 28 T cell receptor beta chains from one specimen sequenced in a study of blood T cell repertoires in COVID-19 (dated by TCRdb to about 2020). Libraries were made using the immunoSEQ multiplex PCR assay. TCRdb mirrors the immuneACCESS table, restricted to in-frame sequences. Some clones are absent from its copies; in checked studies, under half trace to an unresolved V gene, and the reason for the others is unknown. This sample is represented by under 130,000 clones; roughly 72% of them were singletons. Approximately 5.9% of the sample is held by the ten biggest clonotypes. The material sequenced was peripheral blood. The receptors come from a man older than 75 with acute or convalescent COVID-19.

The chain couples TRBV12-3 or TRBV12-4 to TRBJ2-2; the match to TRBD1 covers 7 bases. V was pared by 7 bases and J by 6 bases, with 5 bases of the junction left unmatched. This CDR3 is 13 amino acids long. CDR3 sequence (DNA): TGTGCCAGCACCCCCCAGGGGGCCGGGGAGCTGTTTTTT. This translates into CASTPQGAGELFF.

This chain uses TRBV9 with TRBJ2-1; 8 nucleotides agree with TRBD2. There are 16 residues in the CDR3. CDR1 SGDLS and CDR2 YYNGEE come from the germline V gene. J lost 10 bases, V lost 7 bases, and 19 bases had no gene match. The DNA of the CDR3 is TGTGCCAGCGATCGGTCGGGACTAGGCCGACGTTGGGAGCAGTTCTTC. This encodes CASDRSGLGRRWEQFF.

The V and J genes are TRBV12-3 or TRBV12-4 and TRBJ2-1, with TRBD2 matching 11 bases. After removal of 8 bases from V and 7 bases from J, the junction contained 4 bases not matched to a gene. The CDR3 is 13 amino acids. The CDR3 bases are TGTGCCAGCGAGACTAGCGGGATAAATGAGCAGTTCTTC. Protein: CASETSGINEQFF.

This clone turned up a few times. The chain couples TRBV7-2 to TRBJ2-3, with 14 bases that match TRBD2. CDR3 length equals 14 residues. Germline CDR1 is SGHTA and CDR2 is FQGNSA. Unmatched junction bases numbered 4, after V lost 5 bases and J lost 9 bases. In nucleotides, the CDR3 is TGTGCCAGCAGCCGGGGACTAGCGGGAGCCACGCAGTATTTT. The encoded protein is CASSRGLAGATQYF.

The chain recombines TRBV7-3 with TRBJ2-7; 7 bases align to TRBD2. The CDR3 runs to 12 residues. From germline, CDR1 is SGHTA and CDR2 FQGTGA. Trimming cost V 4 bases and J 7 bases; bases outside gene matches: 4. The CDR3 spells CASSSPGGEQYF. CDR3 nucleotide sequence: TGTGCCAGCAGCTCCCCCGGGGGGGAGCAGTACTTC.

This clone has more than one count but fewer than ten. The chain employs TRBV6-2 or TRBV6-3 and TRBJ2-5, with 12 bases identical to TRBD1. The length of the CDR3 is 13 residues. Germline assignment: CDR1 MNHEY and CDR2 SVGEGT. V was pared by 6 bases and J by 7 bases, with 3 bases of the junction left unmatched. DNA for the CDR3: TGTGCCAGCAGCGGGACAGGGGGCACGACCCAGTACTTC. Its translation: CASSGTGGTTQYF.

The chain joins TRBV6-5 to TRBJ1-1; D gene uncertain. The CDR3 has 16 amino acids. From germline, CDR1 is MNHEY and CDR2 SVGAGI. Trimming stripped 0 bases from V and 0 bases from J, with 11 bases between. The CDR3 spells CASSYSALGVNTEAFF. The CDR3 DNA reads TGTGCCAGCAGTTACTCGGCCTTGGGAGTGAACACTGAAGCTTTCTTT.

This clone has only one observation. This chain joins TRBV9 and TRBJ1-2; TRBD1 might be the D (5 bases). Germline V gives CDR1 SGDLS, CDR2 YYNGEE. The ends were cut back, 0 bases at V and 9 bases at J, with 15 bases in the middle. This CDR3 has 14 residues. CDR3 coding DNA: TGTGCCAGCAGCGTAGATAGTGGGGAGGGGAGCTACACCTTC. This sequence encodes CASSVDSGEGSYTF.

The V gene is TRBV19, the J gene TRBJ1-1; D gene ambiguous. Trimming pared 7 bases from V and 4 bases from J, leaving 13 bases between. This CDR3 has 13 amino acids. Germline-derived CDR1 and CDR2 are LNHDA and SQIVND (reference sequence). CDR3 sequence (DNA): TGTGCCAGTAACCCTCCCGGCGGCACTGAAGCTTTCTTT. This encodes CASNPPGGTEAFF.

This clone appeared a few times. The CDR3 here is CASSSQGSGDTQYF. For the CDR3, the DNA is TGCGCCAGCAGCTCACAGGGATCGGGAGATACGCAGTATTTT. This chain links TRBV5-1 with TRBJ2-3; D is perhaps TRBD1 (6 bases). The CDR3 is 14 amino acids. V dropped 3 bases and J dropped 5 bases, with 13 bases sitting between them. Germline V gene lookup returns CDR1 SGHRS and CDR2 YFSETQ.

This clone is a singleton in its sample. This chain joins TRBV6-5 and TRBJ1-5, with D perhaps TRBD1 (5 bases). From germline, CDR1 is MNHEY and CDR2 SVGAGI. This CDR3 is 14 amino acids long. Trimming stripped 8 bases from V and 0 bases from J, with 11 bases between. Here the CDR3 DNA reads TGTGCCAGCTGGCGGGGGGATAGCAATCAGCCCCAGCATTTT. Protein: CASWRGDSNQPQHF.

In this sample, this clone turned up once. V and J are TRBV24-1 and TRBJ2-5; a weak D match, TRBD2 (6 bases). V lost 4 bases to trimming and J lost 3 bases, with 14 bases between them. The CDR3 totals 15 residues. Per germline, CDR1 KGHDR and CDR2 SFDVKD. The CDR3 DNA reads as TGTGCCACCAGTGACCAACCGGGCGGGGAAGAGACCCAGTACTTC. This encodes CATSDQPGGEETQYF.

The chain is built from TRBV5-1 and TRBJ2-1; D is possibly TRBD2 (6 bases). This CDR3 spans 17 amino acids. Germline V gene lookup returns CDR1 SGHRS and CDR2 YFSETQ. Trimming removed 3 bases at V and 2 bases at J, with 18 bases between. This chain's CDR3 is CASSWSIGRDPYNEQFF. The CDR3 region has the DNA TGCGCCAGCAGCTGGAGCATAGGGCGGGACCCCTACAATGAGCAGTTCTTC. Combining the CDR3 with reference TRBV5-1 and TRBJ2-1 gives the whole variable domain KAGVTQTPRYLIKTRGQQVTLSCSPISGHRSVSWYQQTPGQGLQFLFEYFSETQRNKGNFPGRFSGRQFSNSRSEMNVSTLELGDSALYLCASSWSIGRDPYNEQFFGPGTRLTVL.

The rearrangement uses TRBV2 and TRBJ2-1, with a tentative D call TRBD2 (6 bases). The V gene's germline CDR1 is SNHLY and CDR2 FYNNEI. This CDR3 region has 13 residues. V lost 6 bases, J lost 7 bases, and 13 bases lay in between. CDR3 sequence reads: CASRRDSPNEQFF. The CDR3 nucleotides read TGTGCCAGCAGGCGGGACTCCCCTAATGAGCAGTTCTTC. The variable domain in full, with the rest retrieved from reference TRBV2 and TRBJ2-1, is EPEVTQTPSHQVTQMGQEVILRCVPISNHLYFYWYRQILGQKVEFLVSFYNNEISEKSEIFDDQFSVERPDGSNFTLKIRSTKLEDSAMYFCASRRDSPNEQFFGPGTRLTVL.

This rearrangement joins TRBV28 to TRBJ2-2; D unclear. The CDR3 loop spans 12 amino acids. Trimming stripped 7 bases from V and 7 bases from J, with 10 bases between. The V gene's germline CDR1 is MDHEN and CDR2 SYDVKM. CDR3 bases: TGTGCCAGCACCCTCACTGGCGGGGAGCTGTTTTTT. Its protein product is CASTLTGGELFF.

J is TRBJ1-1 and V is TRBV7-3; 9 nucleotides match TRBD1. Germline V lookup: CDR1 SGHTA, CDR2 FQGTGA. The V and J ends lost 7 bases and 3 bases, in that order; junction bases with no gene match: 6. There are 14 residues in the CDR3. This CDR3 reads CASTQTGGYTEAFF. CDR3 in DNA: TGTGCCAGCACTCAGACAGGGGGGTACACTGAAGCTTTCTTT. Looking up the rest from reference TRBV7-3 and TRBJ1-1 gives the full variable domain: GAGVSQTPSNKVTEKGKYVELRCDPISGHTALYWYRQSLGQGPEFLIYFQGTGAADDSGLPNDRFFAVRPEGSVSTLKIQRTERGDSAVYLCASTQTGGYTEAFFGQGTRLTVV.

The chain couples TRBV30 to TRBJ1-2; no definite D call. This CDR3 comprises 11 residues. Germline CDR1 reads GTSNPN; CDR2 reads SVGIG (reference sequence). V dropped 8 bases and J dropped 8 bases, with 15 bases sitting between them. CDR3 DNA sequence: TGTGCCGCCGACACCTACGGAGGCTACACCTTC. It is translated as CAADTYGGYTF.

In this sample, this clone turned up a few times. The gene calls are TRBV30 and TRBJ1-4; D is undetermined. V gave up 0 bases and J gave up 7 bases, with 15 bases separating them. Germline values: CDR1 GTSNPN, CDR2 SVGIG (reference sequence). The CDR3 has 15 residues. CDR3 region: CAWSVRVLGGEKLFF. CDR3 DNA: TGTGCCTGGAGTGTAAGGGTCCTTGGAGGTGAAAAACTGTTTTTT.

V is TRBV19 and J is TRBJ2-5; no definite D call. Trimming cost V 6 bases and J 1 base, with 9 bases left between them. Per the germline V gene, CDR1 is LNHDA and CDR2 is SQIVND (reference sequence). The CDR3 runs 13 residues. The CDR3 reads CASSPGPQETQYF. CDR3 nucleotide sequence: TGTGCCAGTAGCCCAGGTCCCCAAGAGACCCAGTACTTC.

The J gene is TRBJ1-2, the V gene TRBV19; D possibly corresponds to TRBD1 (5 bases). The CDR3 spans 13 residues. Deletions cut 2 bases from V and 8 bases from J, with 12 bases between. From germline, CDR1 is LNHDA and CDR2 SQIVND (reference sequence). The CDR3 nucleotides are TGTGCCAGTAGTATACCGGGGGGAGTGGGCTACACCTTC. Its translation: CASSIPGGVGYTF. Using reference TRBV19 and TRBJ1-2 for the parts outside the CDR3, the full variable domain is DGGITQSPKYLFRKEGQNVTLSCEQNLNHDAMYWYRQDPGQGLRLIYYSQIVNDFQKGDIAEGYSVSREKKESFPLTVTSAQKNPTAFYLCASSIPGGVGYTFGSGTRLTVV.

The genes are TRBV28 and TRBJ2-5, with D possibly TRBD2 on 7 matching bases. In germline, CDR1 is MDHEN, CDR2 SYDVKM. V gave up 10 bases and J gave up 5 bases, with 14 bases separating them. The CDR3 is made up of 12 amino acids. CDR3 sequence reads: CATQGGGETQYF. DNA for the CDR3: TGTGCCACGCAGGGAGGGGGTGAGACCCAGTACTTC.

J is TRBJ1-5 and V is TRBV19; 8 bases align to TRBD1. The CDR3 length is 14 residues. Per the germline V gene, CDR1 is LNHDA and CDR2 is SQIVND (reference sequence). Trimming at V came to 5 bases and at J to 6 bases, leaving 6 bases not matched to a gene. This chain's CDR3 is CASSVATGGQPQHF. The CDR3 region has the DNA TGTGCCAGTAGTGTGGCTACAGGGGGTCAGCCCCAGCATTTT.

This rearrangement joins TRBV28 to TRBJ2-2, with no clear D. Germline V gene data show CDR1 as MDHEN and CDR2 as SYDVKM. Deletions cut 3 bases from V and 5 bases from J, with 13 bases between. There are 15 residues in the CDR3. The CDR3 bases are TGTGCCAGCAGTTTTATAGACTTTGATACCGGGGAGCTGTTTTTT. It specifies CASSFIDFDTGELFF.

The chain carries TRBV28 and TRBJ2-1; 10 bases align to TRBD2. The CDR3 length is 15 residues. The junction had 10 bases not matched to a gene; V was cut back by 6 bases and J by 8 bases. The germline V gene encodes CDR1 MDHEN and CDR2 SYDVKM. The CDR3 here is CASSPPISGGYEQFF. For the CDR3, the DNA is TGTGCCAGCAGCCCCCCGATTAGCGGGGGGTATGAGCAGTTCTTC.

The genes are TRBV7-8 and TRBJ2-2, with 10 bases lining up with TRBD2. V lost 6 bases, J lost 9 bases, and 7 bases stayed unmatched. Germline CDR1 is SGHVS and CDR2 is FQNEAQ. CDR3 length: 14 residues. This chain's CDR3 is CASRRAGGPRELFF. The CDR3 region has the DNA TGTGCCAGCAGGCGAGCGGGAGGGCCCCGGGAGCTGTTTTTT.

For the CDR3, the DNA is TGCGCCAGCAGCTTGGTAACCGGGACAGCAAACACTGAAGCTTTCTTT. It yields the protein CASSLVTGTANTEAFF. The chain carries TRBV5-1 and TRBJ1-1; TRBD1 matches 7 bases. The CDR3 spans 16 residues. In germline, CDR1 is SGHRS, CDR2 YFSETQ. V lost 0 bases to trimming and J lost 2 bases; unmatched junction nucleotides: 7.

This chain connects TRBV5-1 to TRBJ1-1; D is possibly TRBD1 (5 bases). Looked up from germline, CDR1 is SGHRS and CDR2 is YFSETQ. The CDR3 is 15 amino acids. V gave up 3 bases and J gave up 0 bases, with 12 bases separating them. The CDR3 sequence is CASSSGDFLNTEAFF. The DNA for the CDR3 is TGCGCCAGCAGCTCCGGGGACTTTCTGAACACTGAAGCTTTCTTT.

CDR3 sequence reads: CASSAYYLAGGPHDTQYF. The CDR3 nucleotides read TGTGCCAGCAGCGCCTACTACTTAGCGGGAGGGCCCCACGATACGCAGTATTTT. The V call is TRBV7-3, the J call TRBJ2-3; 11 bases match TRBD2. The CDR3 is 18 amino acids. Germline CDR1 is SGHTA and CDR2 is FQGTGA. Trimming removed 5 bases from V and 6 bases from J; junction bases left unmatched: 16.